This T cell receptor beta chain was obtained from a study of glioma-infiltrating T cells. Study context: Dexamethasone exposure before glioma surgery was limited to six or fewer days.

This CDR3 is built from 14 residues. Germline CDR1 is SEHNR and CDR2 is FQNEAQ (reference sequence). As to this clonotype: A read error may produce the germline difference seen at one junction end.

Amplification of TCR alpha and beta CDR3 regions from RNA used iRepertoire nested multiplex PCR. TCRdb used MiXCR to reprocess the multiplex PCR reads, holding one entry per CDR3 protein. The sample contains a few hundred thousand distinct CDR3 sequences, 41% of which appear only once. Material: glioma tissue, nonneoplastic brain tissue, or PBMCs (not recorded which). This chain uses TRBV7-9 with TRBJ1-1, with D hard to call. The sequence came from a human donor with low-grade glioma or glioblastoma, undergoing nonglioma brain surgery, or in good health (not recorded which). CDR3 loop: CASRKIVINTEALF. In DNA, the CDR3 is TGTGCCAGCCGGAAGATAGTTATAAACACTGAAGCTCTCTTT.